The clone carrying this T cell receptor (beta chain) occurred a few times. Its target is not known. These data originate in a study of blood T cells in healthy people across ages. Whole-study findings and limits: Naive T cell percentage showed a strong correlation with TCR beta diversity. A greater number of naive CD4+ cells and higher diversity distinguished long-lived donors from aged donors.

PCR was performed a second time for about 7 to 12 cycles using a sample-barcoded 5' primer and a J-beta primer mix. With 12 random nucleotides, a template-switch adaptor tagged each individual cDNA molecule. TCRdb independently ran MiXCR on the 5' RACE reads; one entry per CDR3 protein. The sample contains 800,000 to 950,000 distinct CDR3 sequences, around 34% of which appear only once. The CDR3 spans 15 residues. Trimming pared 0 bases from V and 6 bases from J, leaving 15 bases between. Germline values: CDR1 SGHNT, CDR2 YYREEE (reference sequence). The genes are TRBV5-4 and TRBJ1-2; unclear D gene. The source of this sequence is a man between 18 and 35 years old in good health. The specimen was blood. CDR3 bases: TGTGCCAGCAGCTTGGTGGAAGGCCGGTCCGATGGCTACACCTTC. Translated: CASSLVEGRSDGYTF. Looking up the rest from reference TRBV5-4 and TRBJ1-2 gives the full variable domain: ETGVTQSPTHLIKTRGQQVTLRCSSQSGHNTVSWYQQALGQGPQFIFQYYREEENGRGNFPPRFSGLQFPNYSSELNVNALELDDSALYLCASSLVEGRSDGYTFGSGTRLTVV.